This T cell receptor (beta chain) was retrieved from a study of blood T cell repertoires in COVID-19 (dated by TCRdb to 2019 to 2021). Background for the entire study: Collaborator samples came from the United States, Italy and Spain and covered acute and convalescent phases of COVID-19. The sample metadata nearly always contained a de-identified subject ID, COVID-19 status, age in years and sex. The samples were drawn from two sources: the first 160 participants of the ongoing ImmuneRACE study, and 1,254 subjects contributed by 6 global collaborators. The dataset comprised deeply sampled blood TCRbeta repertoires from subjects exposed to, actively infected with, or recovered from COVID-19. Where HLA class I and class II types were available, the types were taken from metadata supplied by the sample provider, not from assay-based typing. The repertoires were released in a freely available public database meant as a resource for research on the immune response to SARS-CoV-2. The material from the prospective study consisted of cDNA or gDNA derived from T cells, B-cell-depleted T cells, or PBMCs.

Comments on this clone: It has no known antigen specificity. It has no much larger one-base neighbor in the sample; base qualities were not kept.

The paper's findings and limits, for the study overall: The amount of clinical and demographic metadata varied by source and participant and was provided uncurated.

Enrolling through a virtual design, the prospective study's participants ranged in age from roughly 18 to 89 years and lived across 24 United States geographic areas. To assign participants to cohorts, the prospective study relied on clinical history that participants themselves reported in a screening survey and a study questionnaire. ImmuneRACE Cohort 3 recovered participants were defined by two consecutive negative NP/OP PCR tests, healthcare professional clearance, or symptom resolution. Each participant in the prospective study had whole blood, serum and a nasopharyngeal or oropharyngeal swab collected by mobile phlebotomists. Additional blood draws and questionnaires over an approximately 2-month period could optionally be provided by prospective study participants. Before DNA extraction, blood samples from the prospective study were shipped at room temperature or frozen. The immunoSEQ Assay, a bias-controlled multiplex PCR, was used to amplify TCRbeta CDR3 regions from genomic DNA. Processing in the source paper ran as follows. The number of nucleated cells in each sample was estimated from the amplification of reference gene primers within the assay. To quantify the absolute abundance of each unique TCRbeta CDR3 rearrangement, sequence reads were collapsed and filtered. For each sample, productive Simpson clonality was calculated by taking the square root of Simpson's diversity index across productive rearrangements. Here the immuneACCESS table is served through TCRdb, limited to in-frame sequences with V and J called. Missing clones are a known gap in these copies; in checked studies unresolved V genes cover under half, and the rest lacks a known reason. That table is the source of V, J and clone size, and D and trimming were worked out from the DNA. Counted in this sample were about 500,000 clones; approximately 86% of them appeared once. About 0.7% of the sample is taken by the ten largest.

From the germline V gene, CDR1 is WSHSY and CDR2 is SAAADI. Reading from cysteine to phenylalanine, the CDR3 counts 10 amino acids. The retained sequence is limited to the CDR3, 30 bases, with the frame set at the first base. The V end loses 8 bases and the J end loses 7 bases, and a stretch of 6 bases separates them. The TCR originated in a woman aged 18-29 years who had recovered from COVID-19. Recombination joined TRBV10-2 with TRBJ2-4, with TRBD2 perhaps the D gene, on 6 matching bases. The sequenced sample consisted of PBMCs or T cells enriched from blood (not recorded which). The DNA sequence is as follows: TGCGCCAGCGGGACTAACATTCAGTACTTC. It translates to CASGTNIQYF.